Following are 13 T cell receptor beta chains from one sample sequenced in a study of blood T cell repertoires in COVID-19. The method was immunoSEQ multiplex PCR; TCRdb's version includes in-frame clones alone and lacks a portion of them. Among approximately 27,000 clones listed, 75% to 90% were seen once. The specimen was peripheral blood. All receptors derive from a human donor with acute or convalescent COVID-19. The donor label of this sample is uncertain.

This sequence joins TRBV6-5 and TRBJ1-1; perhaps TRBD1 as D (6 bases). V was pared by 6 bases and J by 1 base, with 12 bases between. Germline loops: CDR1 MNHEY, CDR2 SVGAGI. This CDR3 has 14 amino acids. This chain's CDR3 is CASRQDRQNTEAFF. CDR3 DNA: TGTGCCAGCAGGCAAGACAGGCAGAACACTGAAGCTTTCTTT.

This sequence joins TRBV7-5 and TRBJ2-1; TRBD1 is the table's D call, not checked against the DNA. TRBV7-5 is assigned pseudogene status. CDR3 length: 14 residues. CDR3 sequence reads: CARSFPTVLNEQFF. In DNA form, the CDR3 reads TGTGCCAGAAGCTTCCCCACAGTACTCAATGAGCAGTTCTTC.

This clone was observed a handful of times. The CDR3 loop is CASSHLIPGDYEQYF. The CDR3 region has the DNA TGCGCCAGCAGCCACTTGATTCCGGGGGACTACGAGCAGTACTTC. This chain connects TRBV4-1 to TRBJ2-7, with D tentatively TRBD2 (6 bases). The CDR3 is 15 residues long. Germline V gives CDR1 MGHRA, CDR2 YSYEKL. The V and J ends lost 3 bases and 3 bases respectively, with 15 bases between them.

V and J are TRBV18 and TRBJ2-1, with D perhaps matching TRBD1 (5 bases). The V gene lost 3 bases and the J gene lost 10 bases, with 13 bases spanning the gap. The CDR3 has 13 amino acids. The germline CDR1 and CDR2 sequences are KGHSH and LQKENI. For the CDR3, the DNA is TGTGCCAGCTCACCCCGGCAGGGTTGGGAGCAGTTCTTC. This translates into CASSPRQGWEQFF.

This sequence joins TRBV7-9 and TRBJ1-6; D possibly corresponds to TRBD1 (5 bases). Between the trimmed V and J ends, which lost 5 bases and 11 bases, there was a span of 19 bases. Germline CDR1 and CDR2: SEHNR and FQNEAQ (reference sequence). The CDR3 loop spans 15 amino acids. The CDR3 DNA reads as TGTGCCAGCAGCCCACAGCGTGGGCAGGGTCCACCCCTCCACTTT. Translated, it gives CASSPQRGQGPPLHF. Based on the CDR3 plus reference TRBV7-9 and TRBJ1-6, the full variable domain is DTGVSQNPRHKITKRGQNVTFRCDPISEHNRLYWYRQTLGQGPEFLTYFQNEAQLEKSRLLSDRFSAERPKGSFSTLEIQRTEQGDSAMYLCASSPQRGQGPPLHFGNGTRLTVT.

The chain joins TRBV7-6 to TRBJ2-3, with 10 bases identical to TRBD1. After removal of 1 base from V and 4 bases from J, the junction contained 2 bases not matched to a gene. The CDR3 has 15 amino acids. Germline V gene lookup returns CDR1 SGHVS and CDR2 FNYEAQ. CDR3 residues: CASSLGTGGSDTQYF. As DNA, the CDR3 is TGTGCCAGCAGCTTAGGGACAGGGGGTTCAGATACGCAGTATTTT.

The chain carries TRBV19 and TRBJ2-2; D is unresolved. V was shortened by 0 bases and J by 0 bases, with 11 bases between the two germline ends. The CDR3 consists of 17 residues. The germline gives CDR1 LNHDA, CDR2 SQIVND (reference sequence). The DNA for the CDR3 is TGTGCCAGTAGTATAGATCCGGAACAGCCGAACACCGGGGAGCTGTTTTTT. It encodes CASSIDPEQPNTGELFF.

The J gene is TRBJ1-1, the V gene TRBV6-5, with 10 bases fitting TRBD1. CDR1 is MNHEY and CDR2 is SVGAGI in the germline V gene. The CDR3 extends over 15 amino acids. V lost 6 bases to trimming and J lost 2 bases; unmatched junction nucleotides: 6. The CDR3 region is CASSRRDRGNTEAFF. CDR3 nucleotide sequence: TGTGCCAGCAGCCGTAGGGACAGGGGAAACACTGAAGCTTTCTTT.

The rearrangement uses TRBV11-2 and TRBJ2-7; 11 bases are shared with TRBD2. The V gene's germline CDR1 is SGHAT and CDR2 FQNNGV. The CDR3 is 17 residues long. Trimming cost V 1 base and J 4 bases; bases outside gene matches: 9. CDR3 sequence (DNA): TGTGCCAGCAGCTTAGTTAGCGGGAGGGCCTTCGGATACGAGCAGTACTTC. Protein sequence: CASSLVSGRAFGYEQYF.

The chain employs TRBV11-2 and TRBJ1-2, with D uncertain. Germline V gene lookup returns CDR1 SGHAT and CDR2 FQNNGV. With 9 bases removed from V and 0 bases from J, the gap between germline ends came to 11 bases. This CDR3 comprises 13 residues. CDR3 loop: CARLRGPNYGYTF. The DNA of the CDR3 is TGTGCCAGATTGCGCGGGCCTAACTATGGCTACACCTTC.

The genes are TRBV5-4 and TRBJ1-2, with D tentatively TRBD1 (5 bases). The germline V and J ends were trimmed by 4 bases and 6 bases, with 28 bases remaining between them. From germline, CDR1 is SGHNT and CDR2 YYREEE (reference sequence). The CDR3 runs to 18 residues. CDR3 coding DNA: TGTGCCAGCAGCCTCCTCGGACTTGGGGACTGGGGGGGTCATGGCTACACCTTC. The encoded protein is CASSLLGLGDWGGHGYTF.

This clone was seen just once. This chain uses TRBV7-9 with TRBJ2-7, with 12 nucleotides matching TRBD2. The V gene end was trimmed by 5 bases and the J gene end by 5 bases; junction bases not matched to a gene: 4. The germline CDR1 and CDR2 sequences are SEHNR and FQNEAQ (reference sequence). The CDR3 length is 14 residues. CDR3 bases: TGTGCCAGCAGCCCTAGCGGGAGGGAACACGAGCAGTACTTC. Translating gives CASSPSGREHEQYF.

The chain has TRBV27 and TRBJ2-6; D is ambiguous. The CDR3 loop spans 16 amino acids. Germline loops: CDR1 MNHEY, CDR2 SMNVEV (reference sequence). The V end lost 4 bases, the J end lost 1 base, and 11 bases lay between the germline ends. DNA for the CDR3: TGTGCCAGCAGTTCCACCCGCAGGTCTGGGGCCAACGTCCTGACTTTC. Encoded protein: CASSSTRRSGANVLTF. The whole variable domain, remainder taken from reference TRBV27 and TRBJ2-6, is EAQVTQNPRYLITVTGKKLTVTCSQNMNHEYMSWYRQDPGLGLRQIYYSMNVEVTDKGDVPEGYKVSRKEKRNFPLILESPSPNQTSLYFCASSSTRRSGANVLTFGAGSRLTVL.